These T cell receptor beta chains were read from a single sample in a study of regulatory T cells in long-lasting Graves disease. Each CDR3 protein gets one entry after TCRdb re-called the multiplex PCR reads with MiXCR. Of hundreds of thousands of distinct CDR3 sequences listed, about a fifth are singletons. Here the sequenced sample was peripheral blood mononuclear cells (PBMCs), taken when the disease was refractory, from a patient treated with antithyroid drugs. These receptors were obtained from a female donor with Graves disease. CDR3s include the opening cysteine and the closing phenylalanine or tryptophan.

v_call: TRBV27; cdr3_aa: CASRTRLRSSYEQYF
v_call: TRBV6-1; cdr3_aa: CASSYWDQPQHF
v_call: TRBV29-1; cdr3_aa: CSVVPGGKHTQYF
v_call: TRBV4-1; cdr3_aa: CASSHQAGVNEQYF
v_call: TRBV12-3/TRBV12-4; cdr3_aa: CASSQSGGNEQFF
v_call: TRBV19; cdr3_aa: CASRRVGSAGANVLTF
v_call: TRBV19; cdr3_aa: CASSHLGGQPQHF
v_call: TRBV13; cdr3_aa: CASRTGGNEAFF
v_call: TRBV25-1; cdr3_aa: CASSKGEKLFF
v_call: TRBV6-2/TRBV6-3; cdr3_aa: CASKGPSSNQPQHF
v_call: TRBV12-3/TRBV12-4; cdr3_aa: CASSTRDRGRGQPQHF
v_call: TRBV19; cdr3_aa: CASSIGHGGYTF
v_call: TRBV20-1; cdr3_aa: CSATPTSFEQFF
v_call: TRBV2; cdr3_aa: CASSSEGARTGELFF
v_call: TRBV6-1; cdr3_aa: CASTRGGEQYF
v_call: TRBV24-1; cdr3_aa: CATSDRTKTYEQYF
v_call: TRBV4-1; cdr3_aa: CASSRTEDSPLHF